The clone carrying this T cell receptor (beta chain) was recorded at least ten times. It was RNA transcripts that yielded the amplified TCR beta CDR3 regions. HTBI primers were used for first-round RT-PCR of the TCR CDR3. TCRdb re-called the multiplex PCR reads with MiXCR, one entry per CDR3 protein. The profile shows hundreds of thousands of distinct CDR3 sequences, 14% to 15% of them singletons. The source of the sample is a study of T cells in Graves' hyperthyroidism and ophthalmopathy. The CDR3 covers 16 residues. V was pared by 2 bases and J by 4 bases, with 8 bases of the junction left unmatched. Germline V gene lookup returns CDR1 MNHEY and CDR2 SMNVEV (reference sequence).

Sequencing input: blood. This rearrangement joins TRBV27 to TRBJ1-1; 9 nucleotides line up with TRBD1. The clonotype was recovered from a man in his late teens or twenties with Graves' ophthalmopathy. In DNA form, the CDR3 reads TGTGCCAGCAGTTTAACCTCGGACAGGGGAGGCACTGAAGCTTTCTTT. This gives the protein CASSLTSDRGGTEAFF.